This T cell receptor beta chain was profiled in a study of blood T cells in healthy people across ages. Drawing of peripheral blood yielded about 10 milliliters from each donor. With a J-beta primer mix and a sample-barcoded 5' primer, a second PCR ran roughly 6 to 11 cycles. MiXCR, applied by TCRdb to the 5' RACE reads, yields one record per CDR3 protein. The sample lists approximately 730,000 distinct CDR3 sequences; about 53% were seen once. This CDR3 is built from 12 residues. Germline CDR1 is MNHNY and CDR2 is SVGAGI (reference sequence). The receptor comes from an elderly man in good health. The sequenced sample was blood. The V and J genes are TRBV6-6 and TRBJ2-5; D not certain. The J call may be wrong; the DNA end is better matched by TRBJ2-7. DNA of the CDR3: TGTGCCAGCAGTTACGTCGTGGACGAGCAGTACTTC. This gives the protein CASSYVVDEQYF.